This T cell receptor beta chain appears in the sequencing data of a study of identical twins (dated by TCRdb to 2016 to 2017). Background for the entire study: To test whether fetal clonotypes persist, the study used deep sequencing on TCR alpha and beta repertoires from monozygotic twins, unrelated adults of various ages, and cord blood. To rule out contamination, the twin experiments were replicated at different times with different library preparation protocols. The full study reports these points: Because the same donors could not be followed over many years, the conclusions depended on cross-sectional statistical analysis. In beta out-of-frame sequences, excess twin sharing was weaker, because having fewer shared sequences lowered the signal-to-noise ratio. Invariant T cells such as MAIT and iNKT could partly confound zero-insertion analyses, although diverse VJ usage argued against such confounding for most clonotypes. Compared with coincidental sharing between unrelated individuals, out-of-frame TCR alpha sequences shared between twins had an excess of sequences with low generation probability. Abundant cord blood beta clonotypes had fewer insertions, young adult naive repertoires showed a similar but weaker trend, and memory repertoires showed no such trend. In monozygotic twins, out-of-frame TCR alpha sharing was systematically underestimated by recombination models, although the models agreed with sharing between unrelated individuals.

Every donor was a healthy Caucasian. Comment on this clonotype: It lacks a known antigen. Base qualities are missing; no much larger clone stands one base away.

The germline V gene encodes CDR1 MNHNY and CDR2 SVGAGI (reference sequence). The CDR3 holds 15 amino acids from the cysteine to the phenylalanine. Only the CDR3 DNA is retained, 45 bases long and in frame from the first base. For this chain, trimming is 7 bases at the V end and 5 bases at the J end, and the number of junction bases without a gene match is 11. Library construction relied on 5' RACE. The instrument was an Illumina HiSeq 2000. A universal primer binding site was introduced by template switching, and a unique molecular identifier was present in the final cDNA, enabling accurate counting of TCR cDNA molecules. First-strand cDNA for TCR alpha and beta chains was synthesized from specific primers in the conserved constant-segment region. Each cDNA library was double barcoded, with a SMART-Mk sample barcode plus Illumina barcodes, to control for contamination. TruSeq adapter sequences along with Illumina sample barcodes were introduced in two successive PCR steps. TCR alpha and beta cDNA libraries were sequenced on the Illumina HiSeq platform with custom primers. Per the source publication's procedure: Raw reads were processed with MiGEC to extract unique molecular identifiers, and MiXCR was used to determine CDR3 positions. Recombination models were inferred per individual with the repgenHMM and IGoR tools using an EM algorithm. Shared clonotypes were analyzed with the tcR package in R, and sharing was normalized by the product of cloneset sizes. Out-of-frame nonproductive sequences were analyzed to study raw recombination free of thymic and clonal selection effects. TCRdb reprocessing: public reads trimmed at Q25 with fastp, clones called with MiXCR, in-frame beta chains kept. CDR3 protein sequences are deduplicated, and each keeps its most common genes and DNA. TCRdb's processing, not the study's, gives the V and J calls here. Within this sample are more than 1.5 million distinct CDR3 sequences, with under 35% of them counted one time only. The ten largest clones add up to about 0.27% of the sample.

This TCR was sampled from a newborn girl in good health. The V and J genes are TRBV6-6 and TRBJ2-3, and TRBD2 aligns with 8 junction nucleotides. The specimen was cord blood. CDR3 reads: CASTLSGGRGDTQYF. The DNA sequence is TGTGCCAGCACCCTAAGCGGGGGCCGGGGAGATACGCAGTATTTT.